This T cell receptor beta chain was profiled in a study of T cell repertoires in cytomegalovirus infection. Study context: Indications of both CMV infection and matching HLA type were provided by public TCR beta signatures. Findings and caveats of the study: CMV carriers having the relevant HLA were flagged by cumulative public TCR beta family frequency. Clonotype analysis showed dominance of the ex vivo response by HLA-C-restricted CMV-specific TCR beta clonotypes.

This CDR3 contains 16 residues. V was cut by 0 bases and J by 3 bases, with 14 bases left in between. CDR1 and CDR2 (germline): LGHDT, YNNKEL (reference sequence). This clonotype came up many times. Its antigen remains unidentified. TCRdb called the reads again in MiXCR, with one record for every CDR3 protein. The sample records under 150,000 distinct CDR3 sequences, roughly 9% being singletons. This receptor was obtained from a human donor in good health (CMV status not recorded). Some clones in this sample may be carry-over from other donors' samples. Sequenced: PBMCs. The J gene is TRBJ1-1, the V gene TRBV3-1; D gene ambiguous. The CDR3 region has the DNA TGTGCCAGCAGCCAAGATCTTTGGGCAGTGGACACTGAAGCTTTCTTT. Protein: CASSQDLWAVDTEAFF.